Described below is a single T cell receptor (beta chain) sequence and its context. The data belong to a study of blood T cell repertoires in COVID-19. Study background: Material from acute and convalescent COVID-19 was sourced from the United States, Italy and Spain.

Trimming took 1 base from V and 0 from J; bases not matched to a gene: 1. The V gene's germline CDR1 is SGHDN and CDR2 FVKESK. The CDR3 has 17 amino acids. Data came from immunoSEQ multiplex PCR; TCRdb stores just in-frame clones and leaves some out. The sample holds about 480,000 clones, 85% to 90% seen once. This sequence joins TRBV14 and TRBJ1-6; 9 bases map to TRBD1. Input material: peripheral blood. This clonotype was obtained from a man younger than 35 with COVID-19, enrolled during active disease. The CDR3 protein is CASSQGDRASYNSPLHF. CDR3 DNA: TGTGCCAGCAGCCAAGGGGACAGGGCCTCCTATAATTCACCCCTCCACTTT.